The sequence of this T cell receptor (beta chain) was determined in a study of T cells in tumors after PD-1 blockade. Background on the study: A subset received ongoing vismodegib 150 mg daily alongside anti-PD-1 therapy. General study results and limits: Peripheral recruitment is suggested, as some novel exhausted tumor clones were in pre-treatment blood.

Input was roughly 616 ng to 6,004 ng of genomic DNA from tumor or blood. As for this clone: Its antigen is currently unknown.

Using immunoSEQ multiplex PCR, the repertoire was profiled, and TCRdb retains in-frame clones only, with some absent. This table has about 59,000 clones, around 80% appearing once. V was trimmed by 5 bases and J by 0 bases, leaving 13 bases between them. The CDR3 has 15 residues. Per the germline V gene, CDR1 is SEHNR and CDR2 is FQNEAQ (reference sequence). Sequenced here: PBMCs, sampled before anti-PD-1 treatment. The TCR sequence derives from a human donor with basal cell carcinoma. The chain recombines TRBV7-9 with TRBJ1-1, with D maybe TRBD1 (6 bases). CDR3 loop: CASSPAGQMNTEAFF. Here the CDR3 DNA reads TGTGCCAGCAGCCCCGCCGGACAGATGAACACTGAAGCTTTCTTT.